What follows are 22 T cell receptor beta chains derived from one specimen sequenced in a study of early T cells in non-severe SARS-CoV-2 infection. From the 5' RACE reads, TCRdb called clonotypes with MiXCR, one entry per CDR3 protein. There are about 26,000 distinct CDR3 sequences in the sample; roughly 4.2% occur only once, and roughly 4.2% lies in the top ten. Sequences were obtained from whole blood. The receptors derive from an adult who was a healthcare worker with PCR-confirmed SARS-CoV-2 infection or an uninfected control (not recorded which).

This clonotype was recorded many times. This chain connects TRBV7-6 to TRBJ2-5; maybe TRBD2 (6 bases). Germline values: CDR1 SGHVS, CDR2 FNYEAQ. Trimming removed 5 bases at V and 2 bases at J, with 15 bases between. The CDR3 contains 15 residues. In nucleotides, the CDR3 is TGTGCCAGCAGCCCCACCCCGGGACTGCAAGAGACCCAGTACTTC. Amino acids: CASSPTPGLQETQYF.

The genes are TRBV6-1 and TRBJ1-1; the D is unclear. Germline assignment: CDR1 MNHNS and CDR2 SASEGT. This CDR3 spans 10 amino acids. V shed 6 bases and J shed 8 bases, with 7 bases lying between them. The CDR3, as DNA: TGTGCCAGCAGAGAGAGGGAAGCTTTCTTT. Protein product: CASREREAFF.

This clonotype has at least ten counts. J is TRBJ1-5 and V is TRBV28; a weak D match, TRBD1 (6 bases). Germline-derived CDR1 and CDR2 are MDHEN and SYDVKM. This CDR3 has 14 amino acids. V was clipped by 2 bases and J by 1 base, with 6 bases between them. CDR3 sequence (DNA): TGTGCCAGCAGTTTAGGGACAAGCAATCAGCCCCAGCATTTT. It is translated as CASSLGTSNQPQHF.

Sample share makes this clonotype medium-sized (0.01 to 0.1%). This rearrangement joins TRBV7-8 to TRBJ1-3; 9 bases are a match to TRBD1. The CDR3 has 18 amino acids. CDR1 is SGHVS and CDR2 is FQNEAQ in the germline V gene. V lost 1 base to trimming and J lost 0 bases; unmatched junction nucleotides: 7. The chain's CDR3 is CASSLGGTGPLSGNTIYF. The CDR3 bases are TGTGCCAGCAGCTTAGGGGGGACAGGGCCACTCTCTGGAAACACCATATATTTT.

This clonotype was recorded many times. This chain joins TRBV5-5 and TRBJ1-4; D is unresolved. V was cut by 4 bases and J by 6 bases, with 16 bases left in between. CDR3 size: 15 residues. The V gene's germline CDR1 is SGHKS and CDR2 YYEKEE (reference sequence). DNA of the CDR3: TGTGCCAGCAGCCGCTCCTTGGGGTCGTATGAAAAACTGTTTTTT. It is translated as CASSRSLGSYEKLFF.

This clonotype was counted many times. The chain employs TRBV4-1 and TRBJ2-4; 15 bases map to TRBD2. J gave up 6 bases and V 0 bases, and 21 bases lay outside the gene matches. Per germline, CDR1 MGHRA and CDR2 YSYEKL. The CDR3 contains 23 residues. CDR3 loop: CASSQETPPSGLAGGLGLNIQYF. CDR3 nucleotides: TGCGCCAGCAGCCAAGAAACACCCCCGTCCGGACTAGCGGGGGGGCTCGGGTTAAACATTCAGTACTTC.

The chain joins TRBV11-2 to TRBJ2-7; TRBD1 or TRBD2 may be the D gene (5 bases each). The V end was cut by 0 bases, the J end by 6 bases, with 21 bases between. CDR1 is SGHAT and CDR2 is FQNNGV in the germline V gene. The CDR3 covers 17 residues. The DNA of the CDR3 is TGTGCCAGCAGCTTAGAAGGGACCGACAACGCTGATTGCGAGCAGTACTTC. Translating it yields CASSLEGTDNADCEQYF.

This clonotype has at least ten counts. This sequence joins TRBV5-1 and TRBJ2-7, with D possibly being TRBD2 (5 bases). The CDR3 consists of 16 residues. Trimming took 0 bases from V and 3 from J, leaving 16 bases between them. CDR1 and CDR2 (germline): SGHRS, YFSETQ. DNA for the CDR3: TGCGCCAGCAGCTTGGCTTCTTCCGGGGTCCACTACGAGCAGTACTTC. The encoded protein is CASSLASSGVHYEQYF.

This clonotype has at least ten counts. DNA of the CDR3: TGCAGTGCTAGAGGGGCCGAACAGGGTACGCGCAATCAGCCCCAGCATTTT. It translates to CSARGAEQGTRNQPQHF. The chain joins TRBV20-1 to TRBJ1-5, with D possibly being TRBD1 (6 bases). Germline lookup yields CDR1 DFQATT and CDR2 SNEGSKA (reference sequence). Trimming took off 1 base at V and 2 bases at J, with 18 bases between the two ends. This CDR3 has 17 residues.

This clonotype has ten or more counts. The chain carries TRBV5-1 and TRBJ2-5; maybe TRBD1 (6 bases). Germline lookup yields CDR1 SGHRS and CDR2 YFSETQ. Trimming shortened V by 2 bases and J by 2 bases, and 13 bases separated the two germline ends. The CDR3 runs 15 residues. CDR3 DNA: TGCGCCAGCAGCTTTTTCGGACAGAAACAAGAGACCCAGTACTTC. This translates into CASSFFGQKQETQYF.

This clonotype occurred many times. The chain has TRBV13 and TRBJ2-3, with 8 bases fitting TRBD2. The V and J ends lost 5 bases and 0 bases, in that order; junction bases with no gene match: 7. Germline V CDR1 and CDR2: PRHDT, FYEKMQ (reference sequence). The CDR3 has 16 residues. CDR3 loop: CASSTGGRSSTDTQYF. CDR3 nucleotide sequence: TGTGCCAGCAGCACGGGCGGGAGGTCTAGCACAGATACGCAGTATTTT.

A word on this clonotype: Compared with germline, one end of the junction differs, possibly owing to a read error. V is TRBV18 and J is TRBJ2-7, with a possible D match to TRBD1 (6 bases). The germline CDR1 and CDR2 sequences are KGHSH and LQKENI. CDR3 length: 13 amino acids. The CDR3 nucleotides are TGTGCCAGCTCTCGACAGGATTCCTACGTGCAGTACTTC. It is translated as CASSRQDSYVQYF.

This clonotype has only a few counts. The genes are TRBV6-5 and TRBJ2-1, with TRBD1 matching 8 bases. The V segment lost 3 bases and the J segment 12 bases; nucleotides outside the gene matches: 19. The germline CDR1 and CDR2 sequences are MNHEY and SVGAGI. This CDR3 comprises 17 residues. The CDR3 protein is CASSYYRPGTGAMLQFF. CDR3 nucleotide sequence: TGTGCCAGCAGTTATTACCGCCCCGGGACAGGAGCAATGCTGCAGTTCTTC.

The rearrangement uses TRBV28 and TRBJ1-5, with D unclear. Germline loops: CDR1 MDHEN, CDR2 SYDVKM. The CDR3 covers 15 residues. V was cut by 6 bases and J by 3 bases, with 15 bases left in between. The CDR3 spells CASREPQLFNQPQHF. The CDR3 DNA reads TGTGCCAGCAGAGAACCTCAGCTATTCAATCAGCCCCAGCATTTT.

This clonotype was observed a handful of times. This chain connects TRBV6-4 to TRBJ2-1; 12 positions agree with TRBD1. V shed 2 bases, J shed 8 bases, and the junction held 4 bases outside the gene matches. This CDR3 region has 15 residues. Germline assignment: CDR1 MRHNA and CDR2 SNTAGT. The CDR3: CASSDGTGGADEQFF. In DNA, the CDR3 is TGTGCCAGCAGTGACGGGACAGGGGGCGCGGATGAGCAGTTCTTC.

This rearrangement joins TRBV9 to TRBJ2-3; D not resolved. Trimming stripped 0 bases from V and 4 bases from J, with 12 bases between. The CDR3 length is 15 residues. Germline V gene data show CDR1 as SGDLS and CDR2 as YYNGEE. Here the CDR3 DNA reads TGTGCCAGCAGCGTAGGGGCCCGATTGTCAGATACGCAGTATTTT. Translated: CASSVGARLSDTQYF.

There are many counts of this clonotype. CDR3 region: CASSRWTLDSQYF. The CDR3 region has the DNA TGTGCCAGCAGCCGTTGGACACTGGACTCCCAGTACTTC. The rearrangement uses TRBV14 and TRBJ2-5, with D perhaps TRBD1 or TRBD2 (5 bases each). Between the trimmed V and J ends, which lost 4 bases and 9 bases, there was a span of 15 bases. Germline V gene data show CDR1 as SGHDN and CDR2 as FVKESK. The length of the CDR3 is 13 residues.

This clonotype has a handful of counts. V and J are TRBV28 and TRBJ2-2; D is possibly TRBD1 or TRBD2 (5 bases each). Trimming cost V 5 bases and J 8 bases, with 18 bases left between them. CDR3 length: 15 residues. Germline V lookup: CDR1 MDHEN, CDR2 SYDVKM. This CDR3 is CASSPSGGVVGELFF. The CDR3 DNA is TGTGCCAGCAGTCCGAGTGGGGGAGTAGTAGGGGAGCTGTTTTTT.

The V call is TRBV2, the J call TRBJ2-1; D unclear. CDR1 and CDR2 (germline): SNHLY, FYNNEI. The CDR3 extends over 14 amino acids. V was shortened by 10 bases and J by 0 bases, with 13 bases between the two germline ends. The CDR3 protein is CANTPPSSYNEQFF. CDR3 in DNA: TGTGCCAACACTCCGCCTAGCTCCTACAATGAGCAGTTCTTC. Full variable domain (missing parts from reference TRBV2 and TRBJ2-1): EPEVTQTPSHQVTQMGQEVILRCVPISNHLYFYWYRQILGQKVEFLVSFYNNEISEKSEIFDDQFSVERPDGSNFTLKIRSTKLEDSAMYFCANTPPSSYNEQFFGPGTRLTVL.

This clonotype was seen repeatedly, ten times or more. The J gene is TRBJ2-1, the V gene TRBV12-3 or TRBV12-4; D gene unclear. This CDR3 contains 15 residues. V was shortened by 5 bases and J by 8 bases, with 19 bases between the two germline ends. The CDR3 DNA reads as TGTGCCAGCAGTCTACCCCGAATTAGAATGCATGAGCAGTTCTTC. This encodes CASSLPRIRMHEQFF.

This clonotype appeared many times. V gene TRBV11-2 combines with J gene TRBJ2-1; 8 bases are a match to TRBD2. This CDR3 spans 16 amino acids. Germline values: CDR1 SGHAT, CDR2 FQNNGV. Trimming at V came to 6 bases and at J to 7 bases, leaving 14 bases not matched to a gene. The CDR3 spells CASRPTSGSSRNEQFF. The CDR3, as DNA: TGTGCCAGCAGACCGACGAGCGGGAGTAGTAGGAATGAGCAGTTCTTC.

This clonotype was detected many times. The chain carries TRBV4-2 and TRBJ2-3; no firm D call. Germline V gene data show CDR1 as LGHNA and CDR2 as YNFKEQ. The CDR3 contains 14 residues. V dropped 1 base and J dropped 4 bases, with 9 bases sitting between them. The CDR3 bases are TGTGCCAGCAGCCAAGTGACCCCCCCAGATACGCAGTATTTT. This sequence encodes CASSQVTPPDTQYF.